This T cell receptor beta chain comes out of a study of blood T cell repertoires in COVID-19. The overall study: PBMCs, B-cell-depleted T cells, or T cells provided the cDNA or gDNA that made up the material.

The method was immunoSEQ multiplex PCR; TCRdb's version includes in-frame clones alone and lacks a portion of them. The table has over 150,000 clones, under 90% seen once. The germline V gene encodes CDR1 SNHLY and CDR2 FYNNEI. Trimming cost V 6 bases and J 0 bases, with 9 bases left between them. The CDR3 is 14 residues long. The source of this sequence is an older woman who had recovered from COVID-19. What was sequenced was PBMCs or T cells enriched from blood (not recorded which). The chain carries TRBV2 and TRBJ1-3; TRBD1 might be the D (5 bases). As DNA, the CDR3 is TGTGCCAGCAGGGCCGACAGCTCTGGAAACACCATATATTTT. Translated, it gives CASRADSSGNTIYF.